This entry concerns a single T cell receptor beta chain. The antigen remains undetermined. As processed by the authors: Because ImmunoSEQ provided only junction sequences with no quality scores, the filtering differed. The protocol was immunoSEQ multiplex PCR, while the TCRdb copy is restricted to in-frame clones and leaves out a portion. The DNA was the basis for D and trimming; V, J and clone size are from that table. The sample lists approximately 2,300,000 clones, about 90% occurring once. The data derive from a study of shared clonotypes between healthy human individuals. The CDR3 spans 16 residues. V lost 4 bases to trimming and J lost 4 bases; unmatched junction nucleotides: 6. CDR1 is MNHEY, CDR2 SVGAGI, per germline. Study findings and constraints: Non-shared clonotypes displayed generation probabilities falling below those of clonotypes present in all four donors.

This chain joins TRBV6-5 and TRBJ2-2; 10 positions agree with TRBD1. Source material: naive CD4+ T cells from PBMCs. The subset is: CD45RA+ positively selected. This TCR derives from a man between 18 and 35 years old in good health. Some clones in this sample may be carry-over from other donors' samples. The CDR3 sequence is CASSSDRGPGTGELFF. The CDR3 DNA sequence: TGTGCCAGCAGTTCCGACAGGGGGCCCGGCACCGGGGAGCTGTTTTTT.